Presented here are 22 T cell receptor beta chains from one specimen sequenced in a study of blood T cell repertoires in COVID-19. TCRdb keeps only in-frame clones here, not all; method: immunoSEQ multiplex PCR. The data contain 150,000 to 200,000 clones, about 85% of them singletons. Sequenced sample: PBMCs or T cells enriched from blood (not recorded which). These receptors came from a middle-aged woman in a cohort exposed to, infected with or recovered from COVID-19 (not recorded which).

The chain is built from TRBV12-5 and TRBJ2-5; D not certain. The V end was cut by 0 bases, the J end by 1 base, with 15 bases between. Looked up from germline, CDR1 is LGHNT and CDR2 is FRNRAP. The CDR3 totals 17 residues. CDR3 bases: TGTGCTAGTGGTTTGGTTGAGGTCTTACCCCCCCAAGAGACCCAGTACTTC. The encoded protein is CASGLVEVLPPQETQYF.

The CDR3 DNA sequence: TGTGCCAGCAGGAATAGCGGGGGGCGCATTAAGACCCAGTACTTC. Encoded protein: CASRNSGGRIKTQYF. The rearrangement joins TRBV2 to TRBJ2-5, with 10 bases that match TRBD2. Trimming cost V 6 bases and J 6 bases; bases outside gene matches: 10. The germline V gene encodes CDR1 SNHLY and CDR2 FYNNEI. The CDR3 totals 15 residues.

The chain employs TRBV7-2 and TRBJ1-2; 7 nucleotides agree with TRBD1. The J segment lost 5 bases and the V segment lost 5 bases, leaving 14 bases of the junction unmatched. CDR1 SGHTA and CDR2 FQGNSA come from the germline V gene. The CDR3 spans 16 residues. For the CDR3, the DNA is TGTGCCAGCAGCCTAGGTGGGAACAGGGGACCTTATGGCTACACCTTC. Encoded protein: CASSLGGNRGPYGYTF.

A note on this clone: The DNA is omitted, as the CDR3 cannot be located on it reliably, and the CDR3 follows TCRdb's listing. V usage is TRBV29-1 and J usage is TRBJ1-1; the table's TRBD1 call for D was not verified on the DNA. Including both end residues, the CDR3 is 10 amino acids long. The germline V gene has CDR1 SQVTM and CDR2 ANQGSEA. The chain's CDR3 is CSVGTGATFF.

This clone is a singleton in its sample. J is TRBJ1-2 and V is TRBV28; perhaps TRBD1 as D (6 bases). CDR1 MDHEN and CDR2 SYDVKM come from the germline V gene. This CDR3 contains 13 residues. The V and J ends lost 2 bases and 5 bases respectively, with 9 bases between them. The CDR3 region has the DNA TGTGCCAGCAGTTTAAGGACAGCTTATGGCTACACCTTC. This gives the protein CASSLRTAYGYTF.

This clone is a singleton in its sample. This chain joins TRBV6-5 and TRBJ1-1, with 7 bases lining up with TRBD1. This CDR3 has 13 amino acids. Per germline, CDR1 MNHEY and CDR2 SVGAGI. With V trimmed by 6 bases and J by 4 bases, 5 bases remained unmatched. CDR3 coding DNA: TGTGCCAGCAGAGGGGGCCCGGGCACTGAAGCTTTCTTT. This encodes CASRGGPGTEAFF.

The V call is TRBV19, the J call TRBJ1-2, with D unclear. Germline CDR1 and CDR2: LNHDA and SQIVND (reference sequence). Between the trimmed V and J ends, which lost 1 base and 10 bases, there was a span of 7 bases. This CDR3 is built from 11 residues. CDR3 DNA sequence: TGTGCCAGTAGTATAGGGAGCGACTACACCTTC. It codes for CASSIGSDYTF.

The chain has TRBV5-5 and TRBJ2-7, with 8 bases lining up with TRBD2. This CDR3 has 14 amino acids. Trimming at V came to 4 bases and at J to 0 bases, leaving 3 bases not matched to a gene. Germline CDR1 and CDR2: SGHKS and YYEKEE (reference sequence). CDR3: CASSLRGGSYEQYF. The CDR3 DNA follows: TGTGCCAGCAGCCTCCGGGGGGGCTCCTACGAGCAGTACTTC.

The chain couples TRBV2 to TRBJ1-1; D is unclear. CDR1 is SNHLY, CDR2 FYNNEI, per germline. V lost 7 bases and J lost 0, with 9 bases in between. The CDR3 totals 13 residues. CDR3 in amino acids: CASTGGMNTEAFF. CDR3 bases: TGTGCCAGCACAGGAGGGATGAACACTGAAGCTTTCTTT.

CDR3 protein: CASSLVGAYEAFF. The CDR3 DNA is TGTGCCAGCAGTTTAGTGGGCGCTTATGAAGCTTTCTTT. The gene calls are TRBV28 and TRBJ1-1; D is uncertain. Trimming removed 2 bases from V and 7 bases from J, with 11 bases in between. Germline CDR1 and CDR2: MDHEN and SYDVKM. CDR3 length: 13 amino acids.

This clone appeared once. The chain has TRBV7-2 and TRBJ1-1; D is undetermined. The CDR3 length is 15 residues. Germline assignment: CDR1 SGHTA and CDR2 FQGNSA. The germline V and J ends were trimmed by 1 base and 0 bases, with 9 bases remaining between them. CDR3 DNA: TGTGCCAGCAGCTTAGTCCCGCGGCTGAACACTGAAGCTTTCTTT. Translating gives CASSLVPRLNTEAFF.

The chain is built from TRBV27 and TRBJ2-1, with 8 nucleotides matching TRBD2. The CDR3 covers 15 residues. V dropped 6 bases and J dropped 1; count of bases not matched to a gene: 5. Germline CDR1 reads MNHEY; CDR2 reads SMNVEV (reference sequence). CDR3 sequence reads: CASSTGTSSYNEQFF. In DNA form, the CDR3 reads TGTGCCAGCAGCACCGGGACTAGTTCCTACAATGAGCAGTTCTTC.

The V call is TRBV5-1, the J call TRBJ2-7; perhaps TRBD1 as D (6 bases). This CDR3 contains 14 residues. Germline V CDR1 and CDR2: SGHRS, YFSETQ. Trimming removed 2 bases from V and 3 bases from J, with 12 bases in between. The CDR3 sequence is CASSFQGLDYEQYF. DNA of the CDR3: TGCGCCAGCAGCTTTCAGGGGCTCGACTACGAGCAGTACTTC.

The V call is TRBV10-3, the J call TRBJ2-2; D possibly corresponds to TRBD1 (5 bases). CDR1 ENHRY and CDR2 SYGVKD come from the germline V gene. The ends were cut back, 4 bases at V and 1 base at J, with 10 bases in the middle. The CDR3 length is 15 residues. Here the CDR3 reads CAISVLTGNTGELFF. The CDR3 bases are TGTGCCATCAGTGTATTAACAGGGAACACCGGGGAGCTGTTTTTT.

This clone has a count of ten or more. The chain couples TRBV10-3 to TRBJ2-7, with D maybe TRBD1 (5 bases). CDR1 ENHRY and CDR2 SYGVKD come from the germline V gene. This CDR3 contains 11 residues. V was trimmed by 3 bases and J by 6 bases, leaving 6 bases between them. The CDR3 sequence: CAISDTGEQYF. In DNA form, the CDR3 reads TGTGCCATCAGTGACACAGGCGAGCAGTACTTC.

The genes are TRBV24-1 and TRBJ2-1; possible D gene TRBD2, 5 bases. V shed 0 bases and J shed 3 bases, with 14 bases lying between them. The CDR3 has 17 residues. Germline-derived CDR1 and CDR2 are KGHDR and SFDVKD. This chain's CDR3 is CATSDLVAGAGYNEQFF. The CDR3 DNA reads TGTGCCACCAGTGATTTGGTTGCGGGCGCGGGCTACAATGAGCAGTTCTTC.

The chain uses TRBV2 and TRBJ2-7; TRBD2 matches at 7 bases. CDR1 SNHLY and CDR2 FYNNEI come from the germline V gene. There are 13 residues in the CDR3. The ends lost 6 bases at V and 4 bases at J; junction bases unmatched: 6. The CDR3 sequence is CASRGLVHYEQYF. CDR3 bases: TGTGCCAGCAGAGGACTAGTTCATTACGAGCAGTACTTC.

The rearrangement links TRBV5-8 to TRBJ1-1; 12 bases are shared with TRBD1. The CDR3 spans 16 residues. Germline CDR1 is SGHTS and CDR2 is YDEGEE. V lost 6 bases, J lost 10 bases, and 16 bases stayed unmatched. The CDR3 nucleotides are TGTGCCAGCAACCGATATGAAGGGACAGGGGGCAGGGGAGCTTTCTTT. Residues: CASNRYEGTGGRGAFF. Based on the CDR3 plus reference TRBV5-8 and TRBJ1-1, the full variable domain is EAGVTQSPTHLIKTRGQQATLRCSPISGHTSVYWYQQALGLGLQFLLWYDEGEERNRGNFPPRFSGRQFPNYSSELNVNALELEDSALYLCASNRYEGTGGRGAFFGQGTRLTVV.

The CDR3 loop reads CAIREGQGSYEQYF. The DNA for the CDR3 is TGTGCCATCAGGGAGGGACAGGGTTCCTACGAGCAGTACTTC. This chain uses TRBV10-3 with TRBJ2-7; TRBD1 matches 9 bases. With V trimmed by 6 bases and J by 1 base, 4 bases remained unmatched. Germline loops: CDR1 ENHRY, CDR2 SYGVKD. This CDR3 has 14 amino acids.

A single count supports this clone. This chain connects TRBV6-2 or TRBV6-3 to TRBJ2-3; 10 bases fit TRBD1. Germline-derived CDR1 and CDR2 are MNHEY and SVGEGT. This CDR3 contains 16 residues. V trimming: 2 bases; J trimming: 2 bases; junction bases outside the gene matches: 4. CDR3 region: CASSYPGTGVTDTQYF. In DNA, the CDR3 is TGTGCCAGCAGTTACCCCGGGACAGGGGTCACAGATACGCAGTATTTT.

The chain is built from TRBV7-9 and TRBJ2-5; possible D gene TRBD1, 6 bases. With 7 bases removed from V and 2 bases from J, the gap between germline ends came to 20 bases. Germline CDR1 reads SEHNR; CDR2 reads FQNEAQ (reference sequence). This CDR3 contains 16 residues. The CDR3 loop reads CASTPERDRSQETQYF. DNA of the CDR3: TGTGCCAGCACCCCGGAGCGAGACAGGAGTCAAGAGACCCAGTACTTC.

This rearrangement joins TRBV9 to TRBJ2-1; perhaps TRBD2 as D (5 bases). The CDR3 runs 15 residues. Germline loops: CDR1 SGDLS, CDR2 YYNGEE. V lost 3 bases to trimming and J lost 1 base, with 11 bases between them. The CDR3 DNA follows: TGTGCCAGCAGCGCGGAGGTGTATTCCTACAATGAGCAGTTCTTC. It specifies CASSAEVYSYNEQFF.